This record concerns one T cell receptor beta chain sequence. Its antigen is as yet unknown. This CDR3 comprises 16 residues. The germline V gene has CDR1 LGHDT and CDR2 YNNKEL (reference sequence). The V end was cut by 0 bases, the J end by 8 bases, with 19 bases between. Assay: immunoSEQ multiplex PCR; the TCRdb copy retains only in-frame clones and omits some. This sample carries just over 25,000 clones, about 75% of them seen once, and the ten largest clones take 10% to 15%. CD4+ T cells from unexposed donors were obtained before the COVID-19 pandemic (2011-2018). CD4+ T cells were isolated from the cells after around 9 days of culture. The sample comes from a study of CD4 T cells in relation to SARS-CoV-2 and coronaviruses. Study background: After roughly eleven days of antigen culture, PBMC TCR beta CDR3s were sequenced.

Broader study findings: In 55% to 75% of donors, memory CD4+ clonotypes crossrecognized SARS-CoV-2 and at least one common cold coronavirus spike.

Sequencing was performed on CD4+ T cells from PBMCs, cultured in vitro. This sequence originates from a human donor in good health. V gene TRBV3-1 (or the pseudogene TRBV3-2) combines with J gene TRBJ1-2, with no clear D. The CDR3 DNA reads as TGTGCCAGCAGCCAAGAGGGCGGGTCGGGCCGTTCGGGCTACACCTTC. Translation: CASSQEGGSGRSGYTF.